The T cell receptor beta chain under discussion was sequenced for a study of shared clonotypes between healthy human individuals. On this clone itself: Its antigen is as yet unknown.

The authors ran the assay at deep level. Assay used: immunoSEQ multiplex PCR; TCRdb lists only in-frame clones, some missing. The top ten clones hold about 1.2% of a sample with 1.4 million to 1.5 million clones, roughly 96% of them seen once. General study findings and limits: Richness estimates generally favored naive over memory subsets.

Trimming removed 0 bases at V and 2 bases at J, with 15 bases between. The CDR3 extends over 17 amino acids. Germline CDR1 SGDLS, CDR2 YYNGEE. The receptor comes from a man aged 30-40 years in good health. The chain carries TRBV9 and TRBJ1-3; D not certain. The sample comprised naive CD4+ T cells sorted from blood. The subset was: CD45RA+ positively selected. The CDR3 here is CASSVGWPTAAGNTIYF. Written as DNA, the CDR3 is TGTGCCAGCAGCGTAGGGTGGCCCACAGCGGCTGGAAACACCATATATTTT.